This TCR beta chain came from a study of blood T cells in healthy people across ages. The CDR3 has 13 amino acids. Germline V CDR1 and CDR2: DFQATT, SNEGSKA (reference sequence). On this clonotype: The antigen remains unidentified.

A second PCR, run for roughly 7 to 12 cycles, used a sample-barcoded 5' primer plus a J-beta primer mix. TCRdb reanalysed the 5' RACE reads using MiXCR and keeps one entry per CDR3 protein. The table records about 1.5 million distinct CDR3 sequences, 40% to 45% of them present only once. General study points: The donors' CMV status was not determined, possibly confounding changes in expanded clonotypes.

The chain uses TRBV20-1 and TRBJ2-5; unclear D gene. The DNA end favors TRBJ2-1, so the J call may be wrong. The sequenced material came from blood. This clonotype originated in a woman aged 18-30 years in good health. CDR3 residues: CSARDPNQETQFF. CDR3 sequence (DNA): TGCAGTGCTAGAGATCCCAACCAAGAGACCCAGTTCTTC.